This TCR beta chain is drawn from a study of Ad26.COV2.S vaccination and SARS-CoV-2 variants. V was cut by 5 bases and J by 4 bases, with 20 bases left in between. This CDR3 region has 16 residues. CDR1 is MDHEN and CDR2 is SYDVKM in the germline V gene. Treatment noted: 15 to 20 received Ad26.COV2.S at low or high dose, single or two shots; several received placebo; per-sample allocation not given. It was on day 63 after the first vaccine or placebo injection that samples were taken. Clones were sequenced by immunoSEQ multiplex PCR, and TCRdb holds only the in-frame ones, with some missing. The sample contains 430,000 or so clones, approximately 92% of which appear only once.

The chain recombines TRBV28 with TRBJ1-2, with D possibly being TRBD1 (6 bases). This receptor was taken from a person between 18 and 59 years old who received the Ad26.COV2.S COVID-19 vaccine or a placebo. The sequenced sample was peripheral blood, obtained in a trial of Ad26.COV2.S vaccine versus placebo. CDR3 coding DNA: TGTGCCAGCAGTCCCACCGCGGGGGCAGGTAGCTATGGCTACACCTTC. This translates into CASSPTAGAGSYGYTF.